A selection of T cell receptor beta chains follows, all from one sample in a study of CD8+ T cells in alopecia areata. Repertoires were generated with immunoSEQ multiplex PCR, while TCRdb's copy carries only in-frame clones and drops some. The sample carries approximately 59,000 clones, 45% to 55% recorded once. Sample: CD8+ T cells sorted from blood, taken at week 0. These receptors all stem from a human donor with alopecia areata. Each CDR3 is given with its conserved first and last residue. Fields, in order: CDR3 DNA, CDR3 protein, V gene, D gene, clone size, J gene. The D gene is left open where the match is weak. Part of the rows lack a size; the others show once, few, many or a class for expanded clones.

CDR3 DNA: TGTGCCAGCAGCTGGACTAGCGGGAACAATGAGCAGTTCTTC
CDR3 protein: CASSWTSGNNEQFF
V gene: TRBV7-9
D gene: TRBD2
clone size: -
J gene: TRBJ2-1

CDR3 DNA: TGTGCCAGCAGTGGACTAGCGGGAGTCCACAATGAGCAGTTCTTC
CDR3 protein: CASSGLAGVHNEQFF
V gene: TRBV6-1
D gene: TRBD2
clone size: few
J gene: TRBJ2-1

CDR3 DNA: TGTGCCAGCAGTTTAGGTGTTAGAACTGAAGCTTTCTTT
CDR3 protein: CASSLGVRTEAFF
V gene: TRBV27
D gene: -
clone size: -
J gene: TRBJ1-1

CDR3 DNA: TGTGCCAGCAGTGAAAGACCGACTAGCGGGTCTAGCTCCTACGAGCAGTACTTC
CDR3 protein: CASSERPTSGSSSYEQYF
V gene: TRBV25-1
D gene: TRBD2
clone size: -
J gene: TRBJ2-7

CDR3 DNA: TGTGCCAGCAGCTTAGCGCTCTTTGGGCGGGACACAGATACGCAGTATTTT
CDR3 protein: CASSLALFGRDTDTQYF
V gene: TRBV7-9
D gene: -
clone size: few
J gene: TRBJ2-3

CDR3 DNA: TGCAGCGTGGACAGGGGCAATGGAGATACGCAGTATTTT
CDR3 protein: CSVDRGNGDTQYF
V gene: TRBV29-1
D gene: TRBD1
clone size: -
J gene: TRBJ2-3

CDR3 DNA: TGTGCCTGGAGTGTTACTAGCGGGGGAAATGAGCAGTTCTTC
CDR3 protein: CAWSVTSGGNEQFF
V gene: TRBV30
D gene: TRBD2
clone size: -
J gene: TRBJ2-1

CDR3 DNA: TGCGCCAGCAGCCCCGCTTACAGCGACTACGAGCAGTACTTC
CDR3 protein: CASSPAYSDYEQYF
V gene: TRBV4-3
D gene: -
clone size: once
J gene: TRBJ2-7

CDR3 DNA: TGTGCCAGCAGCGGAACAGAACTTCAAGAGACCCAGTACTTC
CDR3 protein: CASSGTELQETQYF
V gene: TRBV9
D gene: -
clone size: -
J gene: TRBJ2-5

CDR3 DNA: TGTGCTAGCAGCCCCTTCGGATCCTACAATGAGCAGTTCTTC
CDR3 protein: CASSPFGSYNEQFF
V gene: TRBV7-7
D gene: -
clone size: few
J gene: TRBJ2-1

CDR3 DNA: TGCGCCAGCACGCCACCCCGGGATGAGACCCAGTACTTC
CDR3 protein: CASTPPRDETQYF
V gene: TRBV5-1
D gene: -
clone size: many
J gene: TRBJ2-5

CDR3 DNA: TGTGCCAGCAGTGTCCCCTACGGTGAAGCCAAAAACATTCAGTACTTC
CDR3 protein: CASSVPYGEAKNIQYF
V gene: TRBV28
D gene: -
clone size: few
J gene: TRBJ2-4

CDR3 DNA: TGTGCCAGCAGCTCCCGGACAGGGGGGGACCAAGAGACCCAGTACTTC
CDR3 protein: CASSSRTGGDQETQYF
V gene: TRBV7-9
D gene: TRBD1
clone size: -
J gene: TRBJ2-5

CDR3 DNA: TGCGCCAGCAGCCAAGGGACAGGGTCCGGCTATGGCTACACCTTC
CDR3 protein: CASSQGTGSGYGYTF
V gene: TRBV4-1
D gene: TRBD1
clone size: few
J gene: TRBJ1-2

CDR3 DNA: TGTGCCAGCAGCTTAGGGCCCGGGACAGGGACGAAGGCCCAGTACTTC
CDR3 protein: CASSLGPGTGTKAQYF
V gene: TRBV7-9
D gene: TRBD1
clone size: -
J gene: TRBJ2-5

CDR3 DNA: TGTGCCAGCAGCTTGGGTGGGACTAGCGCCTACGAGCAGTACTTC
CDR3 protein: CASSLGGTSAYEQYF
V gene: TRBV5-6
D gene: TRBD2
clone size: -
J gene: TRBJ2-7

CDR3 DNA: TGCGCCAGCAGCCAAGCCGGTGAGCAGTTCTTC
CDR3 protein: CASSQAGEQFF
V gene: TRBV4-1
D gene: -
clone size: -
J gene: TRBJ2-1

CDR3 DNA: TGTGCCAGCACCCCTAGTGTATTCGATGAGCAGTTCTTC
CDR3 protein: CASTPSVFDEQFF
V gene: TRBV6-1
D gene: -
clone size: -
J gene: TRBJ2-1

CDR3 DNA: TGTGCCAGTAGTGCTTTTATCCGGGGTGAGACCCAGTACTTC
CDR3 protein: CASSAFIRGETQYF
V gene: TRBV19
D gene: -
clone size: -
J gene: TRBJ2-5

CDR3 DNA: TGCGCCAGCAGCTTTGTTAGACTAGCGGGAGATACCGGGGAGCTGTTTTTT
CDR3 protein: CASSFVRLAGDTGELFF
V gene: TRBV5-1
D gene: TRBD2
clone size: -
J gene: TRBJ2-2